The T cell receptor beta chain described here comes from a study of CD8+ T cells in alopecia areata. Study context: Tofacitinib was taken orally by treated patients, and the dose was 5 to 10 mg twice daily. The duration of tofacitinib was 6 to 18 months, with 6 months off drug afterward. Study-level points and caveats: Normal scalp had lower clonality than lesional scalp, with alopecia totalis/universalis lesions showing this most strongly.

This clone was seen a few times. What it binds is not known. Once RNA had been extracted, it was reverse transcribed into cDNA to act as the sequencing template. The data were produced by immunoSEQ multiplex PCR, yet TCRdb's version contains in-frame clones alone and is incomplete. Among roughly 97,000 clones listed, roughly 41% were seen once. The trim removed 9 bases at V and 3 bases at J, leaving 5 bases unmatched. Germline CDR1 and CDR2: MDHEN and SYDVKM. The CDR3 is 13 residues long. Cell sorting on a FACSAria was used to separate CD4+ and CD8+ T cells from the PBMCs. The clonotype comes from a human donor with alopecia areata. The specimen sequenced was CD4+ T cells sorted from blood. The V gene is TRBV28, the J gene TRBJ1-2, with 9 bases lining up with TRBD1. Here the CDR3 DNA reads TGTGCCAGTCGACAGGGGGGATACTATGGCTACACCTTC. Protein product: CASRQGGYYGYTF.